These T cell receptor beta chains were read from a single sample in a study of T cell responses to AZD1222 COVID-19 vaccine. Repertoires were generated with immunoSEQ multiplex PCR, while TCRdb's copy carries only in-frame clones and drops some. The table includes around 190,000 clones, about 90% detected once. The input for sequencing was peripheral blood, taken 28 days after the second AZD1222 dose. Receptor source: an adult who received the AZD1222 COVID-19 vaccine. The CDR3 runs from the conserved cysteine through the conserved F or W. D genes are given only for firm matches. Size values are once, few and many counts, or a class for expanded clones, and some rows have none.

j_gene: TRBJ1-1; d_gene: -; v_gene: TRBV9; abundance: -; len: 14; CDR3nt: TGTGCCAGCAGCGTAGCGGTTATGAACACTGAAGCTTTCTTT; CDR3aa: CASSVAVMNTEAFF
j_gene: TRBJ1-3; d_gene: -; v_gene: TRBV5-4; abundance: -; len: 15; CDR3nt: TGTGCCAGCAGCCAACAGGGAGTCTCTGGAAACACCATATATTTT; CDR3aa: CASSQQGVSGNTIYF
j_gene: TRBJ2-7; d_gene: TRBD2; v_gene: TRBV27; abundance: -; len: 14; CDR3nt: TGTGCCAGCAGTTTCGGGGGGGGGTCTCTCGAGCAGTACTTC; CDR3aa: CASSFGGGSLEQYF
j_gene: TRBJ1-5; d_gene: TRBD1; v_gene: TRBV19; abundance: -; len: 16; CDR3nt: TGTGCCAGTAGTAGGCCAGGACAGGGACGCAATCAGCCCCAGCATTTT; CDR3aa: CASSRPGQGRNQPQHF
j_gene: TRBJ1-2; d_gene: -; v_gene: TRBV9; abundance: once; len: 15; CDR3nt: TGTGCCAGCAGCGTAGCCACAGGGAAGGGTGGTGGCTACACCTTC; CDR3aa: CASSVATGKGGGYTF
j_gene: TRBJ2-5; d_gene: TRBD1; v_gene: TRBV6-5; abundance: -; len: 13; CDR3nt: TGTGCCAGCAGCGGACAGGTAACAGAGACCCAGTACTTC; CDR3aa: CASSGQVTETQYF
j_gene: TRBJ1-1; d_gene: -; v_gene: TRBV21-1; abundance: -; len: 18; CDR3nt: TGTGCCAGCAGCAAAGCTTCGGAACAGGGGGATGGTAACGCTGAAGCTTTCTTT; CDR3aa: CASSKASEQGDGNAEAFF
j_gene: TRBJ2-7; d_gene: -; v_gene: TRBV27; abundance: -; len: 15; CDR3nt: TGTGCCAGCAGGCCAGGGGCCGCTAACTCCTACGAGCAGTACTTC; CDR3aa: CASRPGAANSYEQYF
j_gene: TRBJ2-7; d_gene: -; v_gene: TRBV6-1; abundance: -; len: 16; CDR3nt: TGTGCCAGCAGTGAAGGTATGATCTCAGGGACCCACGAGCAGTACTTC; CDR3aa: CASSEGMISGTHEQYF
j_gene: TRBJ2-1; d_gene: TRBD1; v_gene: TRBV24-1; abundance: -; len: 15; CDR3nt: TGTGCCACCAGTGTCACAGGGGGCGGCTACAATGAGCAGTTCTTC; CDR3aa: CATSVTGGGYNEQFF
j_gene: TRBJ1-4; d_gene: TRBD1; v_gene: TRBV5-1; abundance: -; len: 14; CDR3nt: TGCGCCAGCAGCCGGGGACAGGTTAATGAAAAACTGTTTTTT; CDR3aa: CASSRGQVNEKLFF
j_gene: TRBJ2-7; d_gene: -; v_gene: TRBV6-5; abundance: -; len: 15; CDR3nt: TGTGCCAGCAGTTACGGGCGGGGACTCTCCTACGAGCAGTACTTC; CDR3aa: CASSYGRGLSYEQYF
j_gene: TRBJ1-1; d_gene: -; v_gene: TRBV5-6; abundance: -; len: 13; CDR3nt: TGTGCCAGCAGCTTAACGGCGGACGCTGAAGCTTTCTTT; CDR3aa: CASSLTADAEAFF
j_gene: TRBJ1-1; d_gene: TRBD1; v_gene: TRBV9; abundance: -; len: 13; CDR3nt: TGTGCCAGCAGCGCGGAACAGGGGGCTGAAGCTTTCTTT; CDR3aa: CASSAEQGAEAFF
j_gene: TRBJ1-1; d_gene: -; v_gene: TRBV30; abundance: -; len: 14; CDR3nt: TGTGCCTGGACCCCCAGGCAGGGGAGGGCTGAAGCTTTCTTT; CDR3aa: CAWTPRQGRAEAFF
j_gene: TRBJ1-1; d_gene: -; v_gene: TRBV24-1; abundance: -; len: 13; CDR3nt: TGTGCCACCAGTGATGGCCCTAATGCTGAAGCTTTCTTT; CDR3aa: CATSDGPNAEAFF
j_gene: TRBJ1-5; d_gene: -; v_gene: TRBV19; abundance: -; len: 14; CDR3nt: TGTGCCAGTAACATCAGGGAGACCAATCAGCCCCAGCATTTT; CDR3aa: CASNIRETNQPQHF
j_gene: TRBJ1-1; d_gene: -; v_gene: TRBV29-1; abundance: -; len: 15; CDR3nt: TGCAGCGTTGGGGGGCCCTCCCTCCCTCGCGGTGAAGCTTTCTTT; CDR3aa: CSVGGPSLPRGEAFF
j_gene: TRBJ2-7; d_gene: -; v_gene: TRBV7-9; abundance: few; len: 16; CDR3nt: TGTGCCAGCAGCTTAAGTCTGACAGGTGTCTCCTACGAGCAGTACTTC; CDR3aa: CASSLSLTGVSYEQYF
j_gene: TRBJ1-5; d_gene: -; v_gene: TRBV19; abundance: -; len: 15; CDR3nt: TGTGCCAGTAGTATCGGGGTAGGGGGCAATCAGCCCCAGCATTTT; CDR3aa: CASSIGVGGNQPQHF
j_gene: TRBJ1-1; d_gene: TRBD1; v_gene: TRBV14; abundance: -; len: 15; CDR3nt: TGTGCCAGCAGCCAACTACAGGGGCTGACCACTGAAGCTTTCTTT; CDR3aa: CASSQLQGLTTEAFF
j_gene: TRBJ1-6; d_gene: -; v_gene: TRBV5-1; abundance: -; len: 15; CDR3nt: TGCGCCAGCCGGGTCGGGACAACTAATAATTCACCCCTCCACTTT; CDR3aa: CASRVGTTNNSPLHF
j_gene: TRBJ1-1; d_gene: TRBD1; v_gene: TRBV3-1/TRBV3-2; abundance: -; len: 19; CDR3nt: TGTGCCAGCAGCCAAGGGACAGGGGGCGGGGTGGGTATGAACACTGAAGCTTTCTTT; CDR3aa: CASSQGTGGGVGMNTEAFF
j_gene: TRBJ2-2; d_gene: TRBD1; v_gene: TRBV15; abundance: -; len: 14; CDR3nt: TGTGCCACCAGCGGGACAGGGGGGAGCGGGGAGCTGTTTTTT; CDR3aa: CATSGTGGSGELFF
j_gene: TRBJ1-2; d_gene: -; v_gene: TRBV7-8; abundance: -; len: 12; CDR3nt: TGTGCCAGCAGCTTAACAGACTATGGCTACACCTTC; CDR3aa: CASSLTDYGYTF
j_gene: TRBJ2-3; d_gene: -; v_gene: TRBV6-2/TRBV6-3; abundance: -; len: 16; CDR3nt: TGTGCCAGCAGTTATGGGAGACTAACGGGTTTACATACGCAGTATTTT; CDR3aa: CASSYGRLTGLHTQYF
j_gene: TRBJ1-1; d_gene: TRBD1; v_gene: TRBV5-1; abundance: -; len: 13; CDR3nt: TGCGCCAGCAGCCAGACAGGGGGCACTGAAGCTTTCTTT; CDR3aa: CASSQTGGTEAFF
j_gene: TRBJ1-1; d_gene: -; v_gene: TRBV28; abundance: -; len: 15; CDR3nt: TGTGCCAGCAGTTCCGGGGGGCGGGTAGGCACTGAAGCTTTCTTT; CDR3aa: CASSSGGRVGTEAFF
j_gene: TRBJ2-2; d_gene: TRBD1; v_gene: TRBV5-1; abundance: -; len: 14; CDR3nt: TGCGCCAGCAGCTGGGACAGGGGGAAGGGGGAGCTGTTTTTT; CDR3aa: CASSWDRGKGELFF
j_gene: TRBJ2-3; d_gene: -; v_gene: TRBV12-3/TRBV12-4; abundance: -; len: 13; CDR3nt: TGTGCCAGCAGTTTTGGGGGAAAGGCTCTTCCGTATTTT; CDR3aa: CASSFGGKALPYF
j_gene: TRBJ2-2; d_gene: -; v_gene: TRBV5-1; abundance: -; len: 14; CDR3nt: TGCGCCAGCTCCCAGGTTACGGGGGCCGGGGAGCTGTTTTTT; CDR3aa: CASSQVTGAGELFF
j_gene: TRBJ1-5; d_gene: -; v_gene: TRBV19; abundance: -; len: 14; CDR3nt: TGTGCCAGTAGCCCAGGCAGGGACAATCAGCCCCAGCATTTT; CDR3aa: CASSPGRDNQPQHF
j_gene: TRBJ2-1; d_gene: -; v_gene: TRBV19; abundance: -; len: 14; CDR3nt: TGTGCCAGTAGTGCAGGACGTCGGGGGAATGAGCAGTTCTTC; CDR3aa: CASSAGRRGNEQFF
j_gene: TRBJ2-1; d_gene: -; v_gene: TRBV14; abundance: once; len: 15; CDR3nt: TGTGCCAGCAGCCAAGCGGTAAGCTCCTACAATGAGCAGTTCTTC; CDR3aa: CASSQAVSSYNEQFF
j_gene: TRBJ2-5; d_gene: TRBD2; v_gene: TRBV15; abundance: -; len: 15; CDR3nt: TGTGCCACCAGCACCAGGACTAGCGGGGGGGAGACCCAGTACTTC; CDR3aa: CATSTRTSGGETQYF
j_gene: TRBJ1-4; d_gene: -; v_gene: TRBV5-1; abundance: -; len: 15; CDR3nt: TGCGCCAGCAGCTTGGGAAACCCCGCTAATGAAAAACTGTTTTTT; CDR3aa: CASSLGNPANEKLFF
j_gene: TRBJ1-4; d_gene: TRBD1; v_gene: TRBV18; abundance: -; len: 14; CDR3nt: TGTGCCAGCTCACCAGACAGGGGTAATGAAAAACTGTTTTTT; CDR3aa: CASSPDRGNEKLFF
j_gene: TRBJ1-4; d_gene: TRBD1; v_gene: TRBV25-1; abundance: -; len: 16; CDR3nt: TGTGCCAGCAGTGAATGGGAGACAGGGTTTAGTGAAAAACTGTTTTTT; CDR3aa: CASSEWETGFSEKLFF
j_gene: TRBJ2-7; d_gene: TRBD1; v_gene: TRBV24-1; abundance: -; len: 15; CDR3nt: TGTGCCACCAGTGACGCTGGACAGGCATACTACGAGCAGTACTTC; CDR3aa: CATSDAGQAYYEQYF
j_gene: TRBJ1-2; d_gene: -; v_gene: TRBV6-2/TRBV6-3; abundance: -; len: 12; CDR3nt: TGTGCCAGCAGTTCGGCCTCTTATAGCTACACCTTC; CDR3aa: CASSSASYSYTF
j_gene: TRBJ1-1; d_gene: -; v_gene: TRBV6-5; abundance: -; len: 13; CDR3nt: TGTGCCAGCAGCCGGGGGGGGAACACTGAAGCTTTCTTT; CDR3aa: CASSRGGNTEAFF
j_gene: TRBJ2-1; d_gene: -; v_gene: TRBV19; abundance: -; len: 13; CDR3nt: TGTGCCAGTAGTATGACTCAGGGCGGTGAGCAGTTCTTC; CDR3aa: CASSMTQGGEQFF
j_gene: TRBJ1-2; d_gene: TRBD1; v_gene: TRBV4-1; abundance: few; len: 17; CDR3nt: TGCGCCAGCAGCCTACGGGGGACAGGGGTCCGGGGGCATGGCTACACCTTC; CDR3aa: CASSLRGTGVRGHGYTF
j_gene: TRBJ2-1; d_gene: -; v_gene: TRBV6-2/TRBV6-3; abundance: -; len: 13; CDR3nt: TGTGCCAGCAGCCTTGACAGAGACAATGAGCAGTTCTTC; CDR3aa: CASSLDRDNEQFF
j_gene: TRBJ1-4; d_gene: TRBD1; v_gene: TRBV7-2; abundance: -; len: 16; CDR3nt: TGTGCCAGCAGCTCCGGACAGGGCGTCACTAATGAAAAACTGTTTTTT; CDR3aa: CASSSGQGVTNEKLFF
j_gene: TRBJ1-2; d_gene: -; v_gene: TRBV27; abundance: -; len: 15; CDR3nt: TGTGCCAGCAGTTTATCAGTCCCAGGGAGCGGTGGCTACACCTTC; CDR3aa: CASSLSVPGSGGYTF
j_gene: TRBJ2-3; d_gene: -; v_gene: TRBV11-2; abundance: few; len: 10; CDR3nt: TGTGCCAGCAGCCAGTCGACGCAGTATTTT; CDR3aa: CASSQSTQYF
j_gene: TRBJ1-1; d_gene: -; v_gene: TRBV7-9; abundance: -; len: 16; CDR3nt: TGTGCCAGCCGCCAGGGAGGAGGCCGCGACTACACTGAAGCTTTCTTT; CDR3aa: CASRQGGGRDYTEAFF
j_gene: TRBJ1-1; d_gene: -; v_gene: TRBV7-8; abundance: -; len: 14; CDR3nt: TGTGCCAGCAGCTTAGGGACGGCGAACACTGAAGCTTTCTTT; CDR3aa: CASSLGTANTEAFF
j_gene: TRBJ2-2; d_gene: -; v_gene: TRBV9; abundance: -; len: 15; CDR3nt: TGTGCCAGCAGCGTAGGGGCAACAGTTACCGGGGAGCTGTTTTTT; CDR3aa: CASSVGATVTGELFF